This T cell receptor (beta chain) was obtained from a study of blood T cell repertoires in COVID-19. Study details: Nucleic acid was either cDNA or gDNA, and it came from T cells, B-cell-depleted T cells, or PBMCs.

Method: immunoSEQ multiplex PCR; TCRdb's copy keeps in-frame clones and lacks some. Of 76,000 or so clones listed, over 70% are singletons. Germline trimming cut 6 bases from V and 11 bases from J; bases unmatched to any gene: 10. The CDR3 runs to 13 residues. This TCR came from a middle-aged man with acute or convalescent COVID-19. The rearrangement links TRBV12-3 or TRBV12-4 to TRBJ1-5; 7 bases are a match to TRBD1. Source material: peripheral blood. This CDR3 reads CASSPGQVTAQHF. The CDR3 DNA reads as TGTGCCAGCAGCCCAGGACAGGTCACCGCCCAGCATTTT.